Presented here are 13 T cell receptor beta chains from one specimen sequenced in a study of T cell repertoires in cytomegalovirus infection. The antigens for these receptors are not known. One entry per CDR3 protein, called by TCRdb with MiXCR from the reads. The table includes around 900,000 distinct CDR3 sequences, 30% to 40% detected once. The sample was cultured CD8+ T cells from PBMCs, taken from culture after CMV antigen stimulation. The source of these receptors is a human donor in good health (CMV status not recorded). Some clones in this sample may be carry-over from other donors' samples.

In nucleotides, the CDR3 is TGTGCCAGCAGTTACATCCAAGAGACCCAGTACTTC. Its protein product is CASSYIQETQYF. This rearrangement joins TRBV6-6 to TRBJ2-5; D uncertain. This CDR3 has 12 residues. Trimming took 2 bases from V and 1 from J, leaving 2 bases between them. Germline loops: CDR1 MNHNY, CDR2 SVGAGI (reference sequence).

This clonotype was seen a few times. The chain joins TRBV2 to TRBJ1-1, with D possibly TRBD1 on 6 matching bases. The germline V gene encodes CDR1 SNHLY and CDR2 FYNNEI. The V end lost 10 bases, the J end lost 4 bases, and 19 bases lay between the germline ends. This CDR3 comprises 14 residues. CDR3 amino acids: CATKRQDESTEAFF. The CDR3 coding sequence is TGTGCCACAAAAAGACAGGATGAGTCCACTGAAGCTTTCTTT.

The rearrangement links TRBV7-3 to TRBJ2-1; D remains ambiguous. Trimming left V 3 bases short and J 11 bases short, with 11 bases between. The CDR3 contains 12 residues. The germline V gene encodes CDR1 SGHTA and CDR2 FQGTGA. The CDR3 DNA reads TGTGCCAGCAGCTTTAAATCCGATAAGCAGTTCTTC. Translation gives CASSFKSDKQFF. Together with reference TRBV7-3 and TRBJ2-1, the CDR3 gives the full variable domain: GAGVSQTPSNKVTEKGKYVELRCDPISGHTALYWYRQSLGQGPEFLIYFQGTGAADDSGLPNDRFFAVRPEGSVSTLKIQRTERGDSAVYLCASSFKSDKQFFGPGTRLTVL.

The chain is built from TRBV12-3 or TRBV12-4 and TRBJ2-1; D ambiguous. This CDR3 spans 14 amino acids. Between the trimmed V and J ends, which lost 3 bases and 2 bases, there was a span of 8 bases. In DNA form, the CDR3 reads TGTGCCAGCAGTTTGTTAGTTGCCTACAATGAGCAGTTCTTC. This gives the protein CASSLLVAYNEQFF.

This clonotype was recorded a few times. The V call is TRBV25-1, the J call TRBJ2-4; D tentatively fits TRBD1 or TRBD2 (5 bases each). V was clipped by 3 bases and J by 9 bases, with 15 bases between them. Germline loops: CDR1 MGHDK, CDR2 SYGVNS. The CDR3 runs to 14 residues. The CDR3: CASSDWDLAGIQYF. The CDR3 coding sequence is TGTGCCAGCAGTGATTGGGACCTGGCGGGCATTCAGTACTTC.

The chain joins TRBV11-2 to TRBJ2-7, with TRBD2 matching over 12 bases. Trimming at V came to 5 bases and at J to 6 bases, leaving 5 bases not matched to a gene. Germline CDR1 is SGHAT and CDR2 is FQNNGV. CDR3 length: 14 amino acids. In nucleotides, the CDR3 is TGTGCCAGCAGCCAGTGGACTAGCGGGGCCGAGCAGTACTTC. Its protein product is CASSQWTSGAEQYF.

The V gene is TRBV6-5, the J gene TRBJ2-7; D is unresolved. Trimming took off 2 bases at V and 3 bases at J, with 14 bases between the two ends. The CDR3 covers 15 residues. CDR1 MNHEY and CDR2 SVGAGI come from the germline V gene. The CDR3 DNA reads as TGTGCCAGCAGTTACACCCGGACGGGTGGCTACGAGCAGTACTTC. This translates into CASSYTRTGGYEQYF.

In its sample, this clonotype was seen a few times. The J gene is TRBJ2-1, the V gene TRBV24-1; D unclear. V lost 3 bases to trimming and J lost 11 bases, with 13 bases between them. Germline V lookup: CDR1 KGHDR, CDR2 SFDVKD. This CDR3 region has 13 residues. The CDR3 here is CATSDPPASQQFF. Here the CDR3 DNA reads TGTGCCACCAGTGATCCCCCCGCTAGTCAGCAGTTCTTC.

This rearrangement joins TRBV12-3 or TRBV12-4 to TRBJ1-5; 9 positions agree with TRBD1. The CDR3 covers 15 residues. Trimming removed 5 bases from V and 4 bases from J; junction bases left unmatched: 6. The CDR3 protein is CASSGGTGRNQPQHF. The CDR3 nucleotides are TGTGCCAGCAGTGGGGGGACAGGGAGGAATCAGCCCCAGCATTTT.

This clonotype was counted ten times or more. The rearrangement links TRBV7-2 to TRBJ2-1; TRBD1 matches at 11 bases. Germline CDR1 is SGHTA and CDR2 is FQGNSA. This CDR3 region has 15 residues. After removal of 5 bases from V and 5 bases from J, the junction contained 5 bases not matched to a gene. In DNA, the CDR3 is TGTGCCAGCAGCCAGGACAGGGGGCTCAACAATGAGCAGTTCTTC. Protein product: CASSQDRGLNNEQFF.

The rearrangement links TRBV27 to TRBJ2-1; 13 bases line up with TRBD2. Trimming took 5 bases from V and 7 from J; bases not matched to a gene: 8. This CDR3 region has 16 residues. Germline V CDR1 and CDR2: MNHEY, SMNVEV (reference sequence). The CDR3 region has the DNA TGTGCCAGCAGTCCTCGACTAGCGGGGGGTATAAATGAGCAGTTCTTC. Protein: CASSPRLAGGINEQFF.

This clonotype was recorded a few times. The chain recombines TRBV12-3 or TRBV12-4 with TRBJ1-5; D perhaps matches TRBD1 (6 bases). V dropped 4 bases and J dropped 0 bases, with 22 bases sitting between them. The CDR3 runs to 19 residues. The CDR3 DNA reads TGTGCCAGCAGTTCTATAAGACAGGCGGCGGGGTTTAGCAATCAGCCCCAGCATTTT. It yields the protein CASSSIRQAAGFSNQPQHF.

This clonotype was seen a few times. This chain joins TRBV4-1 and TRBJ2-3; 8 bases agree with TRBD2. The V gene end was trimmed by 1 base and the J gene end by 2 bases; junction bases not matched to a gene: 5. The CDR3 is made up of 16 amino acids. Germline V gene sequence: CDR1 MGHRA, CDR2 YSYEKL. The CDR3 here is CASSQGVAGPTDTQYF. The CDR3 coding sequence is TGCGCCAGCAGCCAAGGTGTAGCGGGGCCCACAGATACGCAGTATTTT.